This T cell receptor beta chain was sequenced in a study of cytotoxic CD8 clonotypes in ibrutinib-treated CLL. Regarding the study as a whole: Sustained-remission and progressing patients were not sampled at matched times. Pretreatment clonality was elevated relative to age-matched healthy donors and paralleled circulating CD8+ T-cell counts. Clonality rose at ibrutinib response and fell back toward baseline at progression.

Assay: immunoSEQ multiplex PCR; the TCRdb copy retains only in-frame clones and omits some. The sample lists approximately 300,000 clones; roughly 80% were seen once. Germline CDR1 is MDHEN and CDR2 is SYDVKM. V gave up 2 bases and J gave up 6 bases, with 8 bases separating them. This CDR3 has 12 amino acids. This clone showed up just a few times. What it binds is not known. The V gene is TRBV28, the J gene TRBJ2-7, with D unresolved. The receptor was derived from a human donor with chronic lymphocytic leukemia. This specimen consisted of PBMCs, obtained before ibrutinib treatment. CDR3 residues: CASSLHFFEQYF. As DNA, the CDR3 is TGTGCCAGCAGTTTACATTTCTTCGAGCAGTACTTC.